The 21 T cell receptor beta chains below come from one sample, sequenced in a study of T cell clonotyping in hematopoietic cell transplantation. Time point: recipient sample about 28 days before transplant, after cytoreduction. Clones were read by immunoSEQ multiplex PCR, and TCRdb kept only the in-frame ones, dropping some. The table lists 35,000 to 45,000 clones, 90% to 95% of them singletons. The sequenced sample was peripheral blood mononuclear cells, obtained before stem cell transplant. The origin of the receptors is a man aged 40-55 years with chronic myeloid leukemia. Some clones in this sample may be carry-over from other donors' samples.

J is TRBJ2-5 and V is TRBV5-6, with 9 bases fitting TRBD2. Germline V gives CDR1 SGHDT, CDR2 YYEEEE. This CDR3 is built from 18 residues. After removal of 0 bases from V and 0 bases from J, the junction contained 9 bases not matched to a gene. The CDR3, as DNA: TGTGCCAGCAGCTTGGCTGGATTCGGACTAGCGCACCAAGAGACCCAGTACTTC. It is translated as CASSLAGFGLAHQETQYF.

The V and J genes are TRBV25-1 and TRBJ1-4; 8 bases match TRBD1. V dropped 5 bases and J dropped 4; count of bases not matched to a gene: 6. Germline CDR1 reads MGHDK; CDR2 reads SYGVNS. The CDR3 length is 15 residues. The CDR3 bases are TGTGCCAGCAGTAACGCGGGACAGGTTAATGAAAAACTGTTTTTT. Translation: CASSNAGQVNEKLFF.

CDR3 sequence: CAWNPGVGIGELFF. The CDR3 DNA sequence: TGTGCCTGGAACCCCGGAGTAGGAATCGGGGAGCTGTTTTTT. V usage is TRBV30 and J usage is TRBJ2-2; no clear D gene. Germline lookup yields CDR1 GTSNPN and CDR2 SVGIG (reference sequence). Trimming cost V 4 bases and J 7 bases, with 16 bases left between them. The length of the CDR3 is 14 residues.

This chain links TRBV19 with TRBJ2-7, with D perhaps TRBD1 (5 bases). Germline-derived CDR1 and CDR2 are LNHDA and SQIVND (reference sequence). The CDR3 sequence is 12 residues long. Trimming took off 3 bases at V and 4 bases at J, with 7 bases between the two ends. CDR3 sequence (DNA): TGTGCCAGTAGTATGGACATTTACGAGCAGTACTTC. It specifies CASSMDIYEQYF.

This chain uses TRBV11-3 with TRBJ1-4; D uncertain. Trimming shortened V by 3 bases and J by 1 base, and 6 bases separated the two germline ends. Germline lookup yields CDR1 SGHNT and CDR2 YENEEA. This CDR3 is built from 14 residues. The chain's CDR3 is CASSFSGTNEKLFF. Here the CDR3 DNA reads TGTGCCAGCAGCTTCAGTGGAACTAATGAAAAACTGTTTTTT.

This rearrangement joins TRBV30 to TRBJ1-4; the D is unclear. The germline V gene has CDR1 GTSNPN and CDR2 SVGIG (reference sequence). The CDR3 runs 13 residues. V lost 2 bases and J lost 11, with 15 bases in between. CDR3 sequence: CAWSRHGVEKLFF. The CDR3 nucleotides are TGTGCCTGGAGTCGACATGGGGTTGAGAAACTGTTTTTT.

V usage is TRBV25-1 and J usage is TRBJ2-7, with a tentative D call TRBD1 (5 bases). The CDR3 has 14 amino acids. Germline CDR1 is MGHDK and CDR2 is SYGVNS. V lost 2 bases, J lost 3 bases, and 11 bases lay in between. DNA of the CDR3: TGTGCCAGCAGTGAACTTGTCCAGGGCTACGAGCAGTACTTC. Amino acids: CASSELVQGYEQYF.

CDR3 sequence reads: CASSRNTGGLNYGYTF. The CDR3, as DNA: TGTGCCAGCAGCCGAAACACAGGGGGGCTAAACTATGGCTACACCTTC. The rearrangement uses TRBV14 and TRBJ1-2; 8 positions match TRBD1. CDR3 length equals 16 residues. J was trimmed by 2 bases and V by 4 bases; bases with no gene match: 9. Germline-derived CDR1 and CDR2 are SGHDN and FVKESK. Using reference TRBV14 and TRBJ1-2 for the parts outside the CDR3, the full variable domain is EAGVTQFPSHSVIEKGQTVTLRCDPISGHDNLYWYRRVMGKEIKFLLHFVKESKQDESGMPNNRFLAERTGGTYSTLKVQPAELEDSGVYFCASSRNTGGLNYGYTFGSGTRLTVV.

This clone occurred once. The CDR3 here is CASRETDAYEQYF. CDR3 coding DNA: TGTGCCAGCAGGGAGACAGATGCCTACGAGCAGTACTTC. V gene TRBV6-1 combines with J gene TRBJ2-5; perhaps TRBD1 as D (5 bases). The J call could be wrong; TRBJ2-7 is a better fit for the DNA end. The length of the CDR3 is 13 residues. CDR1 is MNHNS, CDR2 SASEGT, per germline.

The chain recombines TRBV18 with TRBJ1-3; 7 nucleotides agree with TRBD1. Germline loops: CDR1 KGHSH, CDR2 LQKENI. There are 15 residues in the CDR3. After removal of 3 bases from V and 4 bases from J, the junction contained 6 bases not matched to a gene. CDR3 DNA: TGTGCCAGCTCACCCAGGGGGGCGAAAGGAAACACCATATATTTT. It specifies CASSPRGAKGNTIYF.

The chain has TRBV2 and TRBJ1-1; D unclear. Germline V CDR1 and CDR2: SNHLY, FYNNEI. V shed 7 bases and J shed 1 base, with 10 bases lying between them. The CDR3 length is 13 residues. This chain's CDR3 is CASTLLKNTEAFF. The CDR3 DNA reads as TGTGCCAGCACTCTCCTGAAGAACACTGAAGCTTTCTTT.

This clone was counted once. J is TRBJ1-2 and V is TRBV19; D remains unclear. This CDR3 is built from 13 residues. Germline assignment: CDR1 LNHDA and CDR2 SQIVND (reference sequence). The germline V and J ends were trimmed by 1 base and 8 bases, with 11 bases remaining between them. The CDR3 protein is CASSIGTQGGYTF. The CDR3 nucleotides are TGTGCCAGTAGTATAGGGACCCAAGGAGGCTACACCTTC.

The V gene is TRBV7-2, the J gene TRBJ1-2; the D gene is possibly TRBD1 (6 bases). Germline V gene data show CDR1 as SGHTA and CDR2 as FQGNSA. CDR3 length: 14 amino acids. Trimming took off 3 bases at V and 8 bases at J, with 16 bases between the two ends. The CDR3 DNA sequence: TGTGCCAGCAGCTTGAGTGGCAGGGGAGTAGGCTACACCTTC. Translating gives CASSLSGRGVGYTF.

This clone was seen a single time. This chain connects TRBV29-1 to TRBJ2-7; TRBD1 agrees at 8 bases. Looked up from germline, CDR1 is SQVTM and CDR2 is ANQGSEA. The CDR3 loop spans 15 amino acids. V lost 1 base to trimming and J lost 2 bases; unmatched junction nucleotides: 7. CDR3 DNA sequence: TGCAGCGTTGAAGGGGGCGGGACAGGCACCTACGAGCAGTACTTC. Translation: CSVEGGGTGTYEQYF.

This clone was recorded once. For the CDR3, the DNA is TGTGCCAGCAGCTCGCTAGCGGGGGCTCTTCAAGAGACCCAGTACTTC. Translation: CASSSLAGALQETQYF. The rearrangement links TRBV5-6 to TRBJ2-5; 10 nucleotides agree with TRBD2. This CDR3 has 16 residues. From germline, CDR1 is SGHDT and CDR2 YYEEEE. The V gene end was trimmed by 3 bases and the J gene end by 2 bases; junction bases not matched to a gene: 7.

V usage is TRBV5-1 and J usage is TRBJ2-2; 8 bases are shared with TRBD2. This CDR3 comprises 14 residues. V dropped 5 bases and J dropped 5; count of bases not matched to a gene: 5. The V gene's germline CDR1 is SGHRS and CDR2 YFSETQ. This CDR3 reads CASRPGGGTGELFF. The CDR3 nucleotides read TGCGCCAGCAGACCCGGGGGGGGAACCGGGGAGCTGTTTTTT.

The chain uses TRBV6-5 and TRBJ2-5; 9 bases line up with TRBD2. Trimming took 10 bases from V and 5 from J; bases not matched to a gene: 8. The germline V gene has CDR1 MNHEY and CDR2 SVGAGI. The CDR3 covers 13 residues. The CDR3, as DNA: TGTGCCACCAAAGCGGGGGGCCCGGAGACCCAGTACTTC. Residues: CATKAGGPETQYF.

The chain links TRBV10-3 to TRBJ1-4; D possibly corresponds to TRBD1 (6 bases). Trimming pared 3 bases from V and 9 bases from J, leaving 8 bases between. Germline CDR1 reads ENHRY; CDR2 reads SYGVKD. The CDR3 spans 12 residues. DNA for the CDR3: TGTGCCATCAGTGAAGGGGACAAAAAACTGTTTTTT. It yields the protein CAISEGDKKLFF.

The V and J genes are TRBV6-1 and TRBJ1-5; D remains unclear. The CDR3 has 14 residues. With 4 bases removed from V and 0 bases from J, the gap between germline ends came to 7 bases. Germline loops: CDR1 MNHNS, CDR2 SASEGT. CDR3 loop: CASSAGYSNQPQHF. DNA for the CDR3: TGTGCCAGCAGTGCGGGGTATAGCAATCAGCCCCAGCATTTT.

This clone has just one count. The chain recombines TRBV19 with TRBJ1-1, with 7 bases identical to TRBD1. This CDR3 comprises 16 residues. Germline lookup yields CDR1 LNHDA and CDR2 SQIVND (reference sequence). Losses at the gene ends were 6 bases for V and 2 bases for J; bases not matched to a gene: 12. The CDR3 reads CASRQQGQGANTEAFF. CDR3 nucleotides: TGTGCCAGTAGACAACAGGGGCAGGGCGCAAACACTGAAGCTTTCTTT.

The chain is built from TRBV5-1 and TRBJ1-4, with 9 bases matching TRBD1. In germline, CDR1 is SGHRS, CDR2 YFSETQ. With 4 bases clipped from V and 6 bases from J, the junction kept 4 bases outside the gene matches. CDR3 length: 14 residues. This chain's CDR3 is CASSPGTGYEKLFF. The CDR3 coding sequence is TGCGCCAGCAGCCCGGGGACAGGGTATGAAAAACTGTTTTTT.